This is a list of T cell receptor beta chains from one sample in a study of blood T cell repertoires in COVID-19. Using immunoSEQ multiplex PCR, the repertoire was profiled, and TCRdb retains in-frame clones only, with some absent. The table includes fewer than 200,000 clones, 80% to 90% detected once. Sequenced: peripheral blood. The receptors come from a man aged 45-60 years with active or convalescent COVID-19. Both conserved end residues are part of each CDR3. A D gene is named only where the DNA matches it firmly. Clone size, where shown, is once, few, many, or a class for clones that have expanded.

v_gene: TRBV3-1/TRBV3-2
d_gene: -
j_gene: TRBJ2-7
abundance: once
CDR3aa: CASSKSRPGVHEQYF
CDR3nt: TGTGCCAGCAGCAAATCCCGTCCAGGGGTCCACGAGCAGTACTTC

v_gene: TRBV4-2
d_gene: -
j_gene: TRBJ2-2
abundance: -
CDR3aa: CASSLTGVGYTGELFF
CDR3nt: TGTGCCAGCAGCTTGACAGGTGTGGGGTACACCGGGGAGCTGTTTTTT

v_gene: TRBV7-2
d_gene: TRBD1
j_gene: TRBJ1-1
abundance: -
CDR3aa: CASSLAGRGAIDEAFF
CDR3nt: TGTGCCAGCAGCTTAGCGGGCAGGGGGGCGATAGATGAAGCTTTCTTT

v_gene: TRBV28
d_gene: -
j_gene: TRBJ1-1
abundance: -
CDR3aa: CASSFVRDWTEAFF
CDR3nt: TGTGCCAGCAGTTTTGTACGGGACTGGACTGAAGCTTTCTTT

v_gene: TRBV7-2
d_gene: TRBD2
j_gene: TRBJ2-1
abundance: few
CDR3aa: CASSLEVSGSYNEQFF
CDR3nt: TGTGCCAGCAGCTTAGAAGTTAGCGGGAGCTACAATGAGCAGTTCTTC

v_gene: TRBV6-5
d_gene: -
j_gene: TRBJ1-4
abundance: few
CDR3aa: CASSTGHSNEKLFF
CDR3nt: TGTGCCAGCAGTACGGGACACAGTAATGAAAAACTGTTTTTT

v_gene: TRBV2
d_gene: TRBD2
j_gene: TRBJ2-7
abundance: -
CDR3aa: CASSVLAESYEQYF
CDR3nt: TGTGCCAGCAGCGTACTAGCGGAATCCTACGAGCAGTACTTC

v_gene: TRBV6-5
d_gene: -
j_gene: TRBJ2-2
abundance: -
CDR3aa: CASSTRQTNTGELFF
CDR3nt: TGTGCCAGCAGTACACGACAAACGAACACCGGGGAGCTGTTTTTT

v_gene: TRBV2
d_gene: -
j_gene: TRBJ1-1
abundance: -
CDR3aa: CASRDMNTEAFF
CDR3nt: TGTGCCAGCAGGGACATGAACACTGAAGCTTTCTTT

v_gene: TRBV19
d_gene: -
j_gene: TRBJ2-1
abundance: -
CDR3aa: CASSIYGTGSSYNEQFF
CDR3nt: TGTGCCAGTAGTATATACGGAACAGGGAGCTCCTACAATGAGCAGTTCTTC

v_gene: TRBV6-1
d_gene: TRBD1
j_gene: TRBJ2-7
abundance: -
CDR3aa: CASSDTGTGLSEQYF
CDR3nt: TGTGCCAGCAGTGATACCGGGACAGGGCTTTCCGAGCAGTACTTC

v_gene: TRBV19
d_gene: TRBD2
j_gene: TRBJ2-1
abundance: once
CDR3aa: CASYSGRSFNEQFF
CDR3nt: TGTGCCAGCTATAGCGGGAGGTCGTTCAATGAGCAGTTCTTC

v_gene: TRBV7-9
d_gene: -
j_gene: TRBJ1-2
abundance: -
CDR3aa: CASSLALVSPLLFGYTF
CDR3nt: TGTGCCAGCAGCTTAGCGTTAGTTTCCCCCCTGCTCTTTGGCTACACCTTC

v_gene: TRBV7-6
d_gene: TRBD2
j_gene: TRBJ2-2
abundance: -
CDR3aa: CASSFTRGDTGELFF
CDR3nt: TGTGCCAGCAGCTTCACCCGGGGGGACACCGGGGAGCTGTTTTTT

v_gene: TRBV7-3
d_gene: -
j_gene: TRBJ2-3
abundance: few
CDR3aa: CASSITGLSTDTQYF
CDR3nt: TGTGCCAGCAGCATTACAGGGCTAAGCACAGATACGCAGTATTTT

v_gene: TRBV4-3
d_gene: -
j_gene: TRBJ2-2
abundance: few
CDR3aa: CASSSQENTGELFF
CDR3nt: TGCGCCAGCAGCTCACAGGAGAACACCGGGGAGCTGTTTTTT

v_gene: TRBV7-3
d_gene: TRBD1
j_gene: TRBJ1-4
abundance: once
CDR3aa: CASSKQGATNEKLFF
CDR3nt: TGTGCCAGCAGCAAACAGGGGGCAACTAATGAAAAACTGTTTTTT

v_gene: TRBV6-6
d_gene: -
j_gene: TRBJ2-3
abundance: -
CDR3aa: CASSYGGLTSTDTQYF
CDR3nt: TGTGCCAGCAGTTACGGGGGACTCACTAGCACAGATACGCAGTATTTT

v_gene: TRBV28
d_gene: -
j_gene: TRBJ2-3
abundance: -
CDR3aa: CASTSAQGPTDTQYF
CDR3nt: TGTGCCAGCACAAGCGCCCAGGGGCCCACAGATACGCAGTATTTT

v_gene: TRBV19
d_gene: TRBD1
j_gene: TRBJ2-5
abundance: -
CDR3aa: CASSITGGQETQYF
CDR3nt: TGTGCCAGTAGTATAACAGGGGGGCAAGAGACCCAGTACTTC

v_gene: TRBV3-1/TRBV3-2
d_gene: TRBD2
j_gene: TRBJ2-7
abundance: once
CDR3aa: CASSQQPGLENEQYF
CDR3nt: TGTGCCAGCAGCCAACAACCGGGACTAGAAAACGAGCAGTACTTC

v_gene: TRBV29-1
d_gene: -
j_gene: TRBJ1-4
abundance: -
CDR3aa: CSVGEGSGEEKLFF
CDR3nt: TGCAGCGTTGGTGAGGGATCTGGTGAGGAAAAACTGTTTTTT

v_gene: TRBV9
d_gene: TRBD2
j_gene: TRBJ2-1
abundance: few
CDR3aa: CASSPGGDSYNEQFF
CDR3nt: TGTGCCAGCAGCCCCGGGGGGGACTCCTACAATGAGCAGTTCTTC

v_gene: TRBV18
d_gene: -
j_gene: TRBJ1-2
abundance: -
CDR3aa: CASSPSGPRGRGYTF
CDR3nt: TGTGCCAGCTCACCAAGTGGCCCGAGAGGAAGGGGCTACACCTTC

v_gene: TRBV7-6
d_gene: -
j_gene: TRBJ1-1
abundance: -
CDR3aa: CASSLSLGREAFF
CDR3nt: TGTGCCAGCAGCTTAAGTTTGGGCAGGGAAGCTTTCTTT

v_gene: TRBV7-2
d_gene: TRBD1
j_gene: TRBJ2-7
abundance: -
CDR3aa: CASSPRTGSYEQYF
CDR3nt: TGTGCCAGCAGCCCCCGGACAGGGTCCTACGAGCAGTACTTC

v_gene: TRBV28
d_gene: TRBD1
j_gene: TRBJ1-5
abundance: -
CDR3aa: CASSLEGTVFSNQPQHF
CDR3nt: TGTGCCAGCAGTTTGGAAGGGACAGTTTTTAGCAATCAGCCCCAGCATTTT

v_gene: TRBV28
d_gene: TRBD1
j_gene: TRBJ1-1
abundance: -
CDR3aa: CASPKHPGQPTEAFF
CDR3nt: TGTGCCAGCCCTAAGCATCCGGGACAGCCCACTGAAGCTTTCTTT

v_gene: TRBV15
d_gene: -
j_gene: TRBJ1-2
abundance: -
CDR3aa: CATSRDSTRQHGYTF
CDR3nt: TGTGCCACCAGCAGAGATTCGACGCGACAGCATGGCTACACCTTC

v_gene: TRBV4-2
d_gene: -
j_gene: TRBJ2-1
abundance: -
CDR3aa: CASSRGGEQFF
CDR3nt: TGTGCCAGCAGTCGAGGCGGTGAGCAGTTCTTC

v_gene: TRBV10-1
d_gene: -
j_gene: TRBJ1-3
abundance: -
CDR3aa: CASSVRLRGNTIYF
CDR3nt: TGCGCCAGCAGTGTTCGTCTGAGGGGAAACACCATATATTTT

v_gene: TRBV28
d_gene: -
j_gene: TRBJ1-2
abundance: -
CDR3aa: CASSPLTPIPGSNTF
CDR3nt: TGTGCCAGCAGTCCCCTTACCCCCATCCCCGGGAGCAACACCTTC

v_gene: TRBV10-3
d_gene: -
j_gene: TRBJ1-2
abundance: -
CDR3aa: CAISESSYGYTF
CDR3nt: TGTGCCATCAGTGAGTCCAGCTATGGCTACACCTTC

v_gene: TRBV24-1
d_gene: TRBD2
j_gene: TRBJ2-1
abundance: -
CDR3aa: CATSAWGGTAYNEQFF
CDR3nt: TGTGCCACCAGTGCCTGGGGGGGAACAGCCTACAATGAGCAGTTCTTC

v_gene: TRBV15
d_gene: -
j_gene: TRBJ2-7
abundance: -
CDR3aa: CATSEQGAEQYF
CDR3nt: TGTGCCACCAGCGAACAGGGCGCCGAGCAGTACTTC

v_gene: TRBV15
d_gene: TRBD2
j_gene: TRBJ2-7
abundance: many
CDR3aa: CATSGYTSGSRYEQYF
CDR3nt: TGTGCCACCAGCGGATATACTAGCGGGAGCAGATACGAGCAGTACTTC

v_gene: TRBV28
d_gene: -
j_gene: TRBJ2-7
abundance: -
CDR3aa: CASTDLYEQYF
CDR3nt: TGTGCCTCGACAGACTTGTACGAGCAGTACTTC

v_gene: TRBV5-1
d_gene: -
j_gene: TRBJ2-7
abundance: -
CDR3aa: CASSLSLRTYEQYF
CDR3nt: TGCGCCAGCAGCTTGAGTTTGAGGACCTACGAGCAGTACTTC

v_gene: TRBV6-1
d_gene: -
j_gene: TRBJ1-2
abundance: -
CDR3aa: CASSDRDKGNYGYTF
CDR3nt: TGTGCCAGCAGTGACCGGGACAAGGGGAACTATGGCTACACCTTC

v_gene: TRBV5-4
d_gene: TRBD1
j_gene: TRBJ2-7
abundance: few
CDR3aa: CASSLAPPGQGNEQYF
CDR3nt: TGTGCCAGCAGCTTGGCCCCACCCGGACAGGGTAACGAGCAGTACTTC